This TCR beta chain was sequenced in a study of blood T cell repertoires in COVID-19. On the study more broadly: The analysed material was cDNA or gDNA that came from T cells, B-cell-depleted T cells, or PBMCs.

The table came from immunoSEQ multiplex PCR; TCRdb's copy has only in-frame clones and leaves some out. The sample records a few hundred thousand clones, 70% to 90% being singletons. The sequence was obtained from a man in his thirties or forties who had recovered from COVID-19. What was sequenced was PBMCs or T cells enriched from blood (not recorded which).

The CDR3 reads CASSFGGGQNIQYF. The CDR3 bases are TGTGCCAGCAGCTTCGGAGGAGGCCAAAACATTCAGTACTTC. V is TRBV7-9 and J is TRBJ2-4; possible D gene TRBD2, 5 bases. The ends were cut back, 3 bases at V and 5 bases at J, with 11 bases in the middle. The CDR3 is 14 residues long. Germline CDR1 is SEHNR and CDR2 is FQNEAQ (reference sequence).